Listed here are 8 T cell receptor beta chains from one sample, sequenced in a study of blood T cell repertoires in COVID-19. TCRdb's copy holds only in-frame clones and misses some; the assay was immunoSEQ multiplex PCR. The repertoire has 350,000 to 550,000 clones, nearly 90% of them found once; the top ten carry roughly 2%. The specimen sequenced was PBMCs or T cells enriched from blood (not recorded which). The receptors derive from a young woman with acute COVID-19.

In its sample, this clone was seen once. The J gene is TRBJ1-5, the V gene TRBV10-3, with 7 bases lining up with TRBD1. CDR1 is ENHRY, CDR2 SYGVKD, per germline. Trimming took 3 bases from V and 6 from J; bases not matched to a gene: 5. This CDR3 contains 14 residues. The CDR3 sequence: CAISESQGVQPQHF. The CDR3 nucleotides read TGTGCCATCAGTGAATCGCAGGGGGTTCAGCCCCAGCATTTT.

This chain uses TRBV5-4 with TRBJ1-1; no definite D call. CDR3 length equals 14 residues. The V and J ends lost 0 bases and 1 base respectively, with 7 bases between them. Germline-derived CDR1 and CDR2 are SGHNT and YYREEE (reference sequence). Here the CDR3 DNA reads TGTGCCAGCAGCTTGGAACAGCCGAACACTGAAGCTTTCTTT. It encodes CASSLEQPNTEAFF.

The chain recombines TRBV5-1 with TRBJ1-6; no definite D call. CDR3 size: 13 residues. Trimming shortened V by 0 bases and J by 7 bases, and 5 bases separated the two germline ends. Germline CDR1 is SGHRS and CDR2 is YFSETQ. DNA of the CDR3: TGCGCCAGCAGCTTGGAGAGCAATTCACCCCTCCACTTT. This codes for CASSLESNSPLHF.

This clone was detected a few times. The J gene is TRBJ1-5, the V gene TRBV7-8, with a possible D match to TRBD1 (6 bases). This CDR3 contains 15 residues. The V gene lost 5 bases and the J gene lost 7 bases, with 18 bases spanning the gap. The V gene's germline CDR1 is SGHVS and CDR2 FQNEAQ. The DNA for the CDR3 is TGTGCCAGCAGCGCGGAACAGGGATTAGCCCAGCCCCAGCATTTT. This codes for CASSAEQGLAQPQHF. The variable domain in full, with the rest retrieved from reference TRBV7-8 and TRBJ1-5, is GAGVSQSPRYKVAKRGQDVALRCDPISGHVSLFWYQQALGQGPEFLTYFQNEAQLDKSGLPSDRFFAERPEGSVSTLKIQRTQQEDSAVYLCASSAEQGLAQPQHFGDGTRLSIL.

The V gene is TRBV29-1, the J gene TRBJ2-7, with D possibly TRBD1 on 6 matching bases. The germline V and J ends were trimmed by 6 bases and 0 bases, with 15 bases remaining between them. Per the germline V gene, CDR1 is SQVTM and CDR2 is ANQGSEA. The CDR3 consists of 14 residues. CDR3 sequence: CSVKGGHLSYEQYF. The CDR3 DNA reads as TGCAGCGTCAAAGGGGGACACCTCTCCTACGAGCAGTACTTC.

The V and J genes are TRBV27 and TRBJ1-6; the D gene is possibly TRBD1 (5 bases). Germline CDR1 MNHEY, CDR2 SMNVEV (reference sequence). The CDR3 runs 15 residues. The ends were cut back, 3 bases at V and 0 bases at J, with 6 bases in the middle. The CDR3 region is CASSLGGSYNSPLHF. The CDR3 bases are TGTGCCAGCAGTTTGGGGGGCTCCTATAATTCACCCCTCCACTTT.

The chain couples TRBV10-3 to TRBJ2-3; D might be TRBD1 (5 bases). The CDR3 runs to 16 residues. Germline values: CDR1 ENHRY, CDR2 SYGVKD. The V gene lost 4 bases and the J gene lost 0 bases, with 14 bases spanning the gap. The chain's CDR3 is CAISGGDRSSTDTQYF. The CDR3 DNA sequence: TGTGCCATCAGTGGTGGAGACAGATCTAGCACAGATACGCAGTATTTT.

This clone was observed a handful of times. CDR3 residues: CASSLLTKGNTIYF. Here the CDR3 DNA reads TGTGCCAGCAGCTTACTGACTAAAGGAAACACCATATATTTT. The chain has TRBV7-9 and TRBJ1-3; D ambiguous. The CDR3 is 14 residues long. V dropped 2 bases and J dropped 4 bases, with 9 bases sitting between them. Per germline, CDR1 SEHNR and CDR2 FQNEAQ (reference sequence).